This T cell receptor beta chain was recorded in a study of blood T cell repertoires in COVID-19. Study in general: Italy, Spain and the United States were the sources of the convalescent and acute COVID-19 samples. In each case, the material was cDNA or gDNA derived from T cells, B-cell-depleted T cells, or PBMCs.

Authors' processing steps: Amplification of reference gene primers provided the estimated nucleated cell counts. The protocol was immunoSEQ multiplex PCR, while the TCRdb copy is restricted to in-frame clones and leaves out a portion. D and trimming come from the DNA, and the V and J calls and clone size come from that table. The sample has fewer than 120,000 clones, about 85% seen once. The source of this sequence is a human donor in a cohort sampled during active COVID-19. The sequenced material came from peripheral blood.

This CDR3 reads CASSVRDRGNQGKLFF. The CDR3 nucleotides read TGTGCCAGCAGTGTCCGGGACAGGGGTAATCAAGGCAAACTGTTTTTT. V and J are TRBV2 and TRBJ1-4, with TRBD1 identical over 10 bases. This CDR3 has 16 amino acids. Germline assignment: CDR1 SNHLY and CDR2 FYNNEI. V was clipped by 4 bases and J by 11 bases; unmatched bases: 13.